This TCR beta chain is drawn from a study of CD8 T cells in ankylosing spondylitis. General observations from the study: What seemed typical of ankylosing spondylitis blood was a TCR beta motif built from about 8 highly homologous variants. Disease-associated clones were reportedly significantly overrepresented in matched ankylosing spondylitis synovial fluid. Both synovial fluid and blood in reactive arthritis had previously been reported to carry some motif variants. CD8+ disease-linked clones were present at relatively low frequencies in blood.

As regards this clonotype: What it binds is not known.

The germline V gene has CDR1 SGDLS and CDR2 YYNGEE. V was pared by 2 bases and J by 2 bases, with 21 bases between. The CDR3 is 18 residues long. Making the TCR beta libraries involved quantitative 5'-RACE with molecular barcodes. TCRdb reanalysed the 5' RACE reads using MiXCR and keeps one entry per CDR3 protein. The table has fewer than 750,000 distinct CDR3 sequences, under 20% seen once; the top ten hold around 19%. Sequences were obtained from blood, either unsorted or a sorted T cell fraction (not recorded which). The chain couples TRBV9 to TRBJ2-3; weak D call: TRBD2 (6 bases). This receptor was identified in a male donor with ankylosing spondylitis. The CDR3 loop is CASSVVSTSGEYTDTQYF. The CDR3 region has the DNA TGTGCCAGCAGCGTGGTCAGTACCTCGGGGGAGTACACAGATACGCAGTATTTT.